This T cell receptor beta chain originates from a study of cytomegalovirus exposure and HLA in healthy donors. Primers included in the PCR were 60 Vbeta and 13 Jbeta primers. Sequencing was performed with immunoSEQ multiplex PCR; in TCRdb, only in-frame clones are kept and a portion is missing. The sample has about 160,000 clones, around four fifths seen once. The germline V gene has CDR1 SGHVS and CDR2 FNYEAQ. V dropped 0 bases and J dropped 5; count of bases not matched to a gene: 7. The CDR3 covers 16 residues. Material for sequencing was PBMCs. The sequence was collected from a woman aged 45-65 years in good health and CMV-seronegative. This chain links TRBV7-6 with TRBJ2-5; 9 positions match TRBD1. Written as DNA, the CDR3 is TGTGCCAGCAGCTTAGCGGACAGGGGAAACGGCGAGACCCAGTACTTC. The encoded protein is CASSLADRGNGETQYF.